This TCR beta chain was recovered during a study of lymphopenia after photon versus proton radiotherapy. Clones were read by immunoSEQ multiplex PCR, and TCRdb kept only the in-frame ones, dropping some. The data hold about 18,000 clones, with around 85% observed a single time. Germline CDR1 reads LGHNA; CDR2 reads YNFKEQ. Trimming took 4 bases from V and 4 from J, leaving 22 bases between them. The CDR3 has 17 amino acids. Whole-study findings and limits: Authors raise, but do not show, better survival with proton therapy. After lymphocyte nadir, photon-treated repertoires showed oligoclonal expansion, especially CD8+ Temra. Photon-treated patients lost naive T cells and TCR diversity; proton-treated stayed stable. Larger post-nadir TCR diversity loss correlated inversely with survival in deceased patients.

This clone has a handful of counts. Antigen unknown. V usage is TRBV4-2 and J usage is TRBJ1-2; maybe TRBD1 (5 bases). This TCR was recovered from a man in his sixties or seventies with pancreatic cancer. Sequenced material: peripheral blood, taken from a patient treated with proton-based radiotherapy. The CDR3 DNA reads as TGTGCCAGCAGCCCCCGGGGCGGGGGAGGATCCCTCTATGGCTACACCTTC. It encodes CASSPRGGGGSLYGYTF.